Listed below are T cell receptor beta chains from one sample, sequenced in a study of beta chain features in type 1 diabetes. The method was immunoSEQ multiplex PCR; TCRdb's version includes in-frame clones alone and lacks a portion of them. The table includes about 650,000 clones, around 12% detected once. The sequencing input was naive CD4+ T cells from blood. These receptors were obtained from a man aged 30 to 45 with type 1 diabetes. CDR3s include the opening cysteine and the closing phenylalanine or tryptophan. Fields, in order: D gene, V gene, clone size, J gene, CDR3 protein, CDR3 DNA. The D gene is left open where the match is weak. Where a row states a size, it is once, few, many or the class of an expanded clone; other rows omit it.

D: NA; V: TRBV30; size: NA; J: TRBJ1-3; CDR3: CAWSTLAGNTIYF; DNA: TGTGCCTGGAGTACCTTGGCTGGAAACACCATATATTTT
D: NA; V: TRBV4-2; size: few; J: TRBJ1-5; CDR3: CASSQDYGEQPQHF; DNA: TGTGCCAGCAGCCAAGATTACGGCGAACAGCCCCAGCATTTT
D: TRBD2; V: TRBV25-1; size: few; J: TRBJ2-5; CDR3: CASSEYPGREGETQYF; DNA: TGTGCCAGCAGTGAATACCCAGGGCGGGAGGGAGAGACCCAGTACTTC
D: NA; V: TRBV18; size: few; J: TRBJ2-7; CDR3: CASAGTGPSYEQYF; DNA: TGTGCCAGCGCCGGGACCGGCCCCTCCTACGAGCAGTACTTC
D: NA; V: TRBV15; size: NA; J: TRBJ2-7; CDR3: CATSSRLAGREQYF; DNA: TGTGCCACCAGCTCACGATTGGCAGGGAGGGAGCAGTACTTC
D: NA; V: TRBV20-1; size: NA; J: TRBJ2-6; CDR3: CSASYGDVLTF; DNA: TGCAGTGCTAGTTACGGGGACGTCCTGACTTTC
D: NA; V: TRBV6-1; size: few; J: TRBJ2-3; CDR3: CASSFDIGTQYF; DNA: TGTGCCAGCAGTTTCGACATCGGGACGCAGTATTTT
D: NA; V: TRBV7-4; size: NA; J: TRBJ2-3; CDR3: CASSRLCCWGASDTQYF; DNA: TGTGCCAGCAGCCGCTTGTGTTGTTGGGGGGCCTCAGATACGCAGTATTTT
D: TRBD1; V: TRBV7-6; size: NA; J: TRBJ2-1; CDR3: CASSSGQGAWNEQFF; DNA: TGTGCCAGCAGCTCGGGACAGGGGGCTTGGAATGAGCAGTTCTTC
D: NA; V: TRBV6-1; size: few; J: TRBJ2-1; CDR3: CASLEGGTYNEQFF; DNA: TGTGCCAGCCTCGAGGGTGGCACCTACAATGAGCAGTTCTTC
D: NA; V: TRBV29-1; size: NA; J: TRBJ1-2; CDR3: CSVLGGTASNYGYTF; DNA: TGCAGCGTCCTCGGGGGAACCGCCTCTAACTATGGCTACACCTTC
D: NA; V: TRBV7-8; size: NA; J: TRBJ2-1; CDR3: CASSLDLRGGDEQFF; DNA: TGTGCCAGCAGCTTGGACTTAAGGGGTGGAGATGAGCAGTTCTTC
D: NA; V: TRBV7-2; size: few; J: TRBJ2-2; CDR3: CASSSRLGRTGELFF; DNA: TGTGCCAGCAGCTCCCGACTAGGTAGAACCGGGGAGCTGTTTTTT
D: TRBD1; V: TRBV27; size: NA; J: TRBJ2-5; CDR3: CASSPDRSQETQYF; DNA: TGTGCCAGCAGCCCGGACAGGTCCCAAGAGACCCAGTACTTC
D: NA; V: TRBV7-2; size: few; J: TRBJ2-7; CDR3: CASSLAADYEQYF; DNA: TGTGCCAGCAGCTTAGCGGCAGACTACGAGCAGTACTTC
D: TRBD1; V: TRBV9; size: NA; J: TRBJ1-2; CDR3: CASSLRTGGAYGYTF; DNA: TGTGCCAGCAGCCTACGGACAGGGGGCGCCTATGGCTACACCTTC
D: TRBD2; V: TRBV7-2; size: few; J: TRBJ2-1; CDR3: CASSFEAGGPGEQFF; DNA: TGTGCCAGCAGCTTTGAAGCGGGGGGGCCCGGTGAGCAGTTCTTC
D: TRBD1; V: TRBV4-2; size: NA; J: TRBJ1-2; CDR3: CASSQEGGNNYGYTF; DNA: TGTGCCAGCAGCCAAGAAGGGGGCAATAACTATGGCTACACCTTC
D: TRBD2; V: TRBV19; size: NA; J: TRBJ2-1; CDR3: CASSPGTRGGAQFF; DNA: TGTGCCAGTAGTCCCGGGACTCGCGGGGGAGCGCAGTTCTTC
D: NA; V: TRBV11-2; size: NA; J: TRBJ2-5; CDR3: CASSLGRQYQETQYF; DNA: TGTGCCAGCAGCTTAGGACGGCAGTACCAAGAGACCCAGTACTTC
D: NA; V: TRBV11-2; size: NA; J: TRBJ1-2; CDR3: CASSLAIGAYGYTF; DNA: TGTGCCAGCAGCTTAGCAATCGGTGCTTATGGCTACACCTTC
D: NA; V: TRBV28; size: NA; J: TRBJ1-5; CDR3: CASRESNQPQHF; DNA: TGTGCCAGCAGGGAAAGTAATCAGCCCCAGCATTTT
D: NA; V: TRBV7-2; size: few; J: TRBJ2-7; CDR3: CASSSFIGEQYF; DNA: TGTGCCAGCAGCTCCTTTATTGGGGAGCAGTACTTC
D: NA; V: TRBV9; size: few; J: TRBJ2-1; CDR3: CASSVAEQGTYNEQFF; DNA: TGTGCCAGCAGCGTAGCTGAACAGGGTACCTACAATGAGCAGTTCTTC
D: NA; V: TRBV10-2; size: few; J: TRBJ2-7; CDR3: CASSELDSSYEQYF; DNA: TGCGCCAGCAGTGAGTTGGACAGCTCCTACGAGCAGTACTTC
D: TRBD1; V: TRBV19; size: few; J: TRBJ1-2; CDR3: CASSTRQGHYGYTF; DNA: TGTGCCAGTAGTACCCGACAGGGTCACTATGGCTACACCTTC
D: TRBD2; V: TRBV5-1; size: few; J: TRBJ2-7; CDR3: CASSFVAGASYEQYF; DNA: TGCGCCAGCAGCTTCGTAGCGGGGGCCTCCTACGAGCAGTACTTC
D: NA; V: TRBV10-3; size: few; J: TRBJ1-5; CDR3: CAISETRGGNQPQHF; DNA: TGTGCCATCAGTGAAACTAGGGGAGGGAATCAGCCCCAGCATTTT
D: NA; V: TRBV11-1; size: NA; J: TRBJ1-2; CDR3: CASSPAPGGLGYTF; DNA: TGTGCCAGCAGTCCCGCCCCGGGCGGTCTTGGCTACACCTTC
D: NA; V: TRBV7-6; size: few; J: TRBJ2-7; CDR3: CASSQFGGYEQYF; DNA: TGTGCCAGCAGCCAATTCGGGGGCTACGAGCAGTACTTC
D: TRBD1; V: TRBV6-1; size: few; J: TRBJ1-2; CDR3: CASSDLGQKEAYTF; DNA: TGTGCCAGCAGTGACTTGGGACAGAAAGAAGCCTACACCTTC
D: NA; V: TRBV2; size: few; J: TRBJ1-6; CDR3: CASSGQVNSPLHF; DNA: TGTGCCAGCAGTGGTCAGGTTAATTCACCCCTCCACTTT
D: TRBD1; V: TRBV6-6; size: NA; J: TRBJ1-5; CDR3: CASIGTGGYQPQHF; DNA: TGTGCCAGCATCGGAACAGGGGGCTATCAGCCCCAGCATTTT
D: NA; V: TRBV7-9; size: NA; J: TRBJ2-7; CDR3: CASSRTPGQLSYEQYF; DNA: TGTGCCAGCAGCCGAACTCCGGGACAACTTTCCTACGAGCAGTACTTC
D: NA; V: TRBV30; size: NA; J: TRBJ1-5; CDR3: CAWSGQGAQPQHF; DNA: TGTGCCTGGAGTGGTCAGGGAGCTCAGCCCCAGCATTTT
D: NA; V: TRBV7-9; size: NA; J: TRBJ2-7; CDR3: CASTFAGHPYEQYF; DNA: TGTGCCAGCACCTTCGCAGGCCATCCCTACGAGCAGTACTTC
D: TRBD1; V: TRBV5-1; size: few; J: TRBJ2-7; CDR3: CASSPGGASEQYF; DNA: TGCGCCAGCAGCCCAGGGGGCGCGAGCGAGCAGTACTTC
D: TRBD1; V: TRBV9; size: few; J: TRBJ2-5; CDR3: CASSFGQGKETQYF; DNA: TGTGCCAGCAGCTTCGGACAGGGGAAAGAGACCCAGTACTTC
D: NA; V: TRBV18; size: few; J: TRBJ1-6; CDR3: CASSPDSGNSPLHF; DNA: TGTGCCAGCTCACCAGACAGTGGTAATTCACCCCTCCACTTT
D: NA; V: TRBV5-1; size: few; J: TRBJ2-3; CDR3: CASSLQEPRTDTQYF; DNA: TGCGCCAGCAGCTTACAGGAACCGAGGACAGATACGCAGTATTTT
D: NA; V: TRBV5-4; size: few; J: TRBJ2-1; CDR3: CASSPPGQEQFF; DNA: TGTGCCAGCAGCCCGCCCGGGCAGGAGCAGTTCTTC
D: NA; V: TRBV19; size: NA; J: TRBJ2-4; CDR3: CASSIGVESYIQYF; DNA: TGTGCCAGTAGTATAGGGGTGGAATCATACATTCAGTACTTC
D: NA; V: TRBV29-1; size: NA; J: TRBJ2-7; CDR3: CSVARDESYEQYF; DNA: TGCAGCGTTGCCCGGGACGAAAGCTACGAGCAGTACTTC
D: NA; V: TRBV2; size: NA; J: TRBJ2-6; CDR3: CASSEQRFVSGANVLTF; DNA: TGTGCCAGCAGTGAACAGCGTTTCGTCTCTGGGGCCAACGTCCTGACTTTC
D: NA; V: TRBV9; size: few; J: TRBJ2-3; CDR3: CASRGSTDTQYF; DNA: TGTGCCAGCAGGGGATCTACAGATACGCAGTATTTT
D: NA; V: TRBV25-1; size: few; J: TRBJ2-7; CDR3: CASSPPPTYEQYF; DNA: TGTGCCAGCAGTCCTCCCCCCACCTACGAGCAGTACTTC
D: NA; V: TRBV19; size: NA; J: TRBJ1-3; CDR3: CASSMEDTIYF; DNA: TGTGCCAGTAGTATGGAGGACACCATATATTTT
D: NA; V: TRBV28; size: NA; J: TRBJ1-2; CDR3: CASSLIGETYGYTF; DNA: TGTGCCAGCAGTTTGATAGGGGAGACCTATGGCTACACCTTC
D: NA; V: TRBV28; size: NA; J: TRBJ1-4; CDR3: CASSPLSEKLFF; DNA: TGTGCCAGCAGCCCGTTAAGTGAAAAACTGTTTTTT
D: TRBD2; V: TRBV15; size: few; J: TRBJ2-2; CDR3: CATSRDRTSGDLGTGELFF; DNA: TGTGCCACCAGCAGAGATAGAACTAGCGGGGACCTGGGGACCGGGGAGCTGTTTTTT
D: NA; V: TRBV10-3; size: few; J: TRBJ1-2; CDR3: CAISESQGNYGYTF; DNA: TGTGCCATCAGTGAGTCTCAGGGAAACTATGGCTACACCTTC
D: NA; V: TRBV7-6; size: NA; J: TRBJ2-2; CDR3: CASTVTGELFF; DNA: TGTGCCAGCACCGTGACCGGGGAGCTGTTTTTT
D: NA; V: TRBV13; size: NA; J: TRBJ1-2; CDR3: CASSLGTRKNYGYTF; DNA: TGTGCCAGCAGCTTAGGGACACGGAAAAACTATGGCTACACCTTC
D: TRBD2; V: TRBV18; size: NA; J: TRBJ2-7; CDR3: CASSPAGLAGGRPHEQYF; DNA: TGTGCCAGCTCACCCGCGGGACTAGCGGGGGGGCGCCCTCACGAGCAGTACTTC